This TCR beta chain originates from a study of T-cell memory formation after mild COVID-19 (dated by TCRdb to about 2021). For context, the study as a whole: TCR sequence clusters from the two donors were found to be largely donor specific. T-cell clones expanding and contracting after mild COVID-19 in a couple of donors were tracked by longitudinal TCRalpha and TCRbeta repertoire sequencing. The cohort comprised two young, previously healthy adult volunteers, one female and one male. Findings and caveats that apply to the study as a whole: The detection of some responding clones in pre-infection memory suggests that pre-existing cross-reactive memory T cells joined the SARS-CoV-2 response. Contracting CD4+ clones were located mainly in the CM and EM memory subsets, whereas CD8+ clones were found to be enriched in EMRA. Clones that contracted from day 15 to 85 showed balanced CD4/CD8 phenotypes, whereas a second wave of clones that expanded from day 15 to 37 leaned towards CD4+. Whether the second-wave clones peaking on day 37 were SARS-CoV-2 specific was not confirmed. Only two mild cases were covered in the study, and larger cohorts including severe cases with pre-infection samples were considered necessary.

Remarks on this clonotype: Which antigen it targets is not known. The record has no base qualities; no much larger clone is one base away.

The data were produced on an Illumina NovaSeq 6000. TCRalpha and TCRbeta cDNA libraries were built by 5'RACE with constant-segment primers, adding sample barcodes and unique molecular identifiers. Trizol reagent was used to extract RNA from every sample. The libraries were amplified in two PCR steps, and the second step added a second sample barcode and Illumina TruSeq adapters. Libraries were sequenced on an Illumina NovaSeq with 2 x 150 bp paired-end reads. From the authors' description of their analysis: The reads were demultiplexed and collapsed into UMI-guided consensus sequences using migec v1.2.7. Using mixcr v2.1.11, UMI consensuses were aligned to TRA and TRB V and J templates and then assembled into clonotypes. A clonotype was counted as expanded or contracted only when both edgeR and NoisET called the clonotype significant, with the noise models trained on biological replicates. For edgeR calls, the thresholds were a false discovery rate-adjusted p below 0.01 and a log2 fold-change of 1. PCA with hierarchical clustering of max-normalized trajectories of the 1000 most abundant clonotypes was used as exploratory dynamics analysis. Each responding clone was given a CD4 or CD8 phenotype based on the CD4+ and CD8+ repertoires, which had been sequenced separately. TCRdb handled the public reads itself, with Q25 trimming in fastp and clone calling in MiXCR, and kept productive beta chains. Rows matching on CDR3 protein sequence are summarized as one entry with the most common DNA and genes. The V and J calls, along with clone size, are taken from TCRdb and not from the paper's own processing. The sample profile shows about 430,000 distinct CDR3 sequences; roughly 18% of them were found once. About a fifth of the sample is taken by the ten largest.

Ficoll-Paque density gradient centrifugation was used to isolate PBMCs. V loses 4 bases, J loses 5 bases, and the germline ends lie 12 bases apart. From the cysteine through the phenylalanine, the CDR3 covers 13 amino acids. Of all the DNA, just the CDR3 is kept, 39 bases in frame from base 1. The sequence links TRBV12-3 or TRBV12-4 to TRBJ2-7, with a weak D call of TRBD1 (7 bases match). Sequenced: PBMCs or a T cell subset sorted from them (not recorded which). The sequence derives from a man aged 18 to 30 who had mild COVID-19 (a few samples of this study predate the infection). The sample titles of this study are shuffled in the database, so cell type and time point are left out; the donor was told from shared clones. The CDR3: CASSSGGRNEQYF. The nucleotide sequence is TGTGCCAGCAGTTCAGGGGGGAGGAACGAGCAGTACTTC.